Listed below are T cell receptor beta chains from one sample, sequenced in a study of early T cells in non-severe SARS-CoV-2 infection. TCRdb re-called the 5' RACE reads with MiXCR, one entry per CDR3 protein. The profile covers approximately 60,000 distinct CDR3 sequences, with around 12% appearing a single time and 2.9% taken by the ten largest. Sequencing input: whole blood. The receptors stem from an adult who was a healthcare worker with PCR-confirmed SARS-CoV-2 infection or an uninfected control (not recorded which). Both conserved end residues are part of each CDR3. The order of the fields is D gene, V gene, J gene, clone size, CDR3 DNA, CDR3 protein. D genes are given only for firm matches. Where a row states a size, it is once, few, many or the class of an expanded clone; other rows omit it.

D gene: -
V gene: TRBV7-2
J gene: TRBJ2-7
clone size: once
CDR3 DNA: TGTGCCAGCAGCTTAGCGCCAGTAGGGGGGAACGAGCAGTACTTC
CDR3 protein: CASSLAPVGGNEQYF

D gene: TRBD1
V gene: TRBV7-6
J gene: TRBJ2-2
clone size: many
CDR3 DNA: TGTGCCAGCAGCCCGACGACAGGGATCTCGAACACCGGGGAGCTGTTTTTT
CDR3 protein: CASSPTTGISNTGELFF

D gene: -
V gene: TRBV28
J gene: TRBJ1-1
clone size: -
CDR3 DNA: TGTGCCAGCAGTTCCCCAGGTGGCACGAACACTGAAGCTTTCTTT
CDR3 protein: CASSSPGGTNTEAFF

D gene: -
V gene: TRBV11-2
J gene: TRBJ1-1
clone size: many
CDR3 DNA: TGTGCCAGCAGCCGGACAGTGAACACTGAAGCTTTCTTT
CDR3 protein: CASSRTVNTEAFF

D gene: TRBD1
V gene: TRBV10-3
J gene: TRBJ2-7
clone size: many
CDR3 DNA: TGTGCCATCAGTGAAGGGGGCCAGGGCCTCTACGAGCAGTACTTC
CDR3 protein: CAISEGGQGLYEQYF

D gene: TRBD1
V gene: TRBV9
J gene: TRBJ2-1
clone size: few
CDR3 DNA: TGTGCCAGCAGCTCGGACAGGGGCTCCTACAATGAGCAGTTCTTC
CDR3 protein: CASSSDRGSYNEQFF

D gene: -
V gene: TRBV7-6
J gene: TRBJ1-5
clone size: many
CDR3 DNA: TGTGCCAGCAGCTCCGTCCCTAATCAGCCCCAGCATTTT
CDR3 protein: CASSSVPNQPQHF

D gene: -
V gene: TRBV20-1
J gene: TRBJ2-6
clone size: many
CDR3 DNA: TGCAGTGCTAGAGGCGACAGCAACTCTGGGGCCAACGTCCTGACTTTC
CDR3 protein: CSARGDSNSGANVLTF

D gene: -
V gene: TRBV3-1
J gene: TRBJ1-1
clone size: -
CDR3 DNA: TGTGCCAGCAGCCAAGCGGGGGGCACTGAAGCTTTCTTT
CDR3 protein: CASSQAGGTEAFF

D gene: -
V gene: TRBV6-5
J gene: TRBJ1-5
clone size: many
CDR3 DNA: TGTGCCAGCAGGAACCCTCGGGTAGTGAAGCCCCAGCATTTT
CDR3 protein: CASRNPRVVKPQHF

D gene: TRBD2
V gene: TRBV19
J gene: TRBJ2-2
clone size: few
CDR3 DNA: TGTGCCAGTACCCATAAGGGGACTATGAGGCCCGCGAACACCGGGGAGCTGTTTTTT
CDR3 protein: CASTHKGTMRPANTGELFF

D gene: -
V gene: TRBV3-1
J gene: TRBJ1-5
clone size: -
CDR3 DNA: TGTGCCAGCAGCCACTCAGGTGCCCCCGGAATCCAGCCCCAGCATTTT
CDR3 protein: CASSHSGAPGIQPQHF

D gene: -
V gene: TRBV7-8
J gene: TRBJ1-6
clone size: few
CDR3 DNA: TGTGCCAGCAGCTTAGCGTCGACAGCAAGCTCCTATAATTCACCCCTCCACTTT
CDR3 protein: CASSLASTASSYNSPLHF

D gene: TRBD2
V gene: TRBV19
J gene: TRBJ2-7
clone size: many
CDR3 DNA: TGTGCCAGTAGTATCTCGCGGGGGGCCGATACCGAATACGAGCAGTACTTC
CDR3 protein: CASSISRGADTEYEQYF

D gene: -
V gene: TRBV6-5
J gene: TRBJ1-3
clone size: few
CDR3 DNA: TGTGCCAGCGGTGGGGGGTCGGCTGGAAACACCATATATTTT
CDR3 protein: CASGGGSAGNTIYF